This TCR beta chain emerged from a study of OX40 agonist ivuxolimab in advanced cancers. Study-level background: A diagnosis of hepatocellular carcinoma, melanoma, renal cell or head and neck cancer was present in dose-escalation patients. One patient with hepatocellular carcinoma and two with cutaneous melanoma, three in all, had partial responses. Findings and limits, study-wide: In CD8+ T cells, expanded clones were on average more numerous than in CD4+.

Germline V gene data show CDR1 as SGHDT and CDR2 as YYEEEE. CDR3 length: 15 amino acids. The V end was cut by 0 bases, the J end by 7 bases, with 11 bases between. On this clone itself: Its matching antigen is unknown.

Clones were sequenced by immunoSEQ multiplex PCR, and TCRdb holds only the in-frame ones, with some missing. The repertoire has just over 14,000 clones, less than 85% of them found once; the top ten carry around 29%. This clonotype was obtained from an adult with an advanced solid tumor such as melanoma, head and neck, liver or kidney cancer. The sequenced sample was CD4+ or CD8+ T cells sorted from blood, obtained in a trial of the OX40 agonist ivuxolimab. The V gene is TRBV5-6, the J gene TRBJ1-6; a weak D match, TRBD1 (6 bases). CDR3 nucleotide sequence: TGTGCCAGCAGCTTGGGGGCTCAGGGGAATTCACCCCTCCACTTT. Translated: CASSLGAQGNSPLHF.